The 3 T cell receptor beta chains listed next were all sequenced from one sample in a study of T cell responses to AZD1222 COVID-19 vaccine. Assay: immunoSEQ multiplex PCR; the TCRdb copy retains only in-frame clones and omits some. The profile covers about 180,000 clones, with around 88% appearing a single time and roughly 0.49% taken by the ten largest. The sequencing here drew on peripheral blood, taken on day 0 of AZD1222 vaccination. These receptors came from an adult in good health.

The CDR3, as DNA: TGCGCCAGCAGCCACAGACAGGGAGGTGAGCCCCAGCATTTT. Translated, it gives CASSHRQGGEPQHF. The gene calls are TRBV4-1 and TRBJ1-5; 7 nucleotides agree with TRBD1. The germline V gene encodes CDR1 MGHRA and CDR2 YSYEKL. The length of the CDR3 is 14 residues. V lost 3 bases, J lost 8 bases, and 7 bases stayed unmatched.

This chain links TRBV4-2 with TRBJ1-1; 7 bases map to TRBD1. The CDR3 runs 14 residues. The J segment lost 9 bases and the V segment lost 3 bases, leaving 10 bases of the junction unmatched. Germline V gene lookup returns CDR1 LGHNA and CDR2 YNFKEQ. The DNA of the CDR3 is TGTGCCAGCAGCCAGGGGACAGCCGCTCAGCAAGCTTTCTTT. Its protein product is CASSQGTAAQQAFF.

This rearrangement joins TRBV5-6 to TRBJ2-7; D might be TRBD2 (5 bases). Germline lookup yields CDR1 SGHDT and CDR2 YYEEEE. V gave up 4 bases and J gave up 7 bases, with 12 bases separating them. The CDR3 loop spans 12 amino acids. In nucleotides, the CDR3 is TGTGCCAGCAGCCGACCCCCGGGGGAGCAGTACTTC. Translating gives CASSRPPGEQYF.